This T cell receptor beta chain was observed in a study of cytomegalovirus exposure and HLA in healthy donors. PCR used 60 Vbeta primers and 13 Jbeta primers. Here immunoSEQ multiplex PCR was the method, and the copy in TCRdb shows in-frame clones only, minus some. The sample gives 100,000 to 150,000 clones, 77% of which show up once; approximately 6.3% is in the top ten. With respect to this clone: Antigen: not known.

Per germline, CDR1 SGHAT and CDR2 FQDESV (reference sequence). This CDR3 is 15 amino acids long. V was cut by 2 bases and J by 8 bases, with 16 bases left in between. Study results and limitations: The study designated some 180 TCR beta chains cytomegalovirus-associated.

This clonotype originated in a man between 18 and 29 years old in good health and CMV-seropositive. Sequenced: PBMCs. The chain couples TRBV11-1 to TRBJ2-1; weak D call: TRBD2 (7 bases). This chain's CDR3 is CASSLYRGAGYEQFF. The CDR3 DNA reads TGTGCCAGCAGCTTATATCGGGGGGCGGGCTATGAGCAGTTCTTC. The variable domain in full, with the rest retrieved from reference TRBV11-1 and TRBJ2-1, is EAEVAQSPRYKITEKSQAVAFWCDPISGHATLYWYRQILGQGPELLVQFQDESVVDDSQLPKDRFSAERLKGVDSTLKIQPAELGDSAMYLCASSLYRGAGYEQFFGPGTRLTVL.